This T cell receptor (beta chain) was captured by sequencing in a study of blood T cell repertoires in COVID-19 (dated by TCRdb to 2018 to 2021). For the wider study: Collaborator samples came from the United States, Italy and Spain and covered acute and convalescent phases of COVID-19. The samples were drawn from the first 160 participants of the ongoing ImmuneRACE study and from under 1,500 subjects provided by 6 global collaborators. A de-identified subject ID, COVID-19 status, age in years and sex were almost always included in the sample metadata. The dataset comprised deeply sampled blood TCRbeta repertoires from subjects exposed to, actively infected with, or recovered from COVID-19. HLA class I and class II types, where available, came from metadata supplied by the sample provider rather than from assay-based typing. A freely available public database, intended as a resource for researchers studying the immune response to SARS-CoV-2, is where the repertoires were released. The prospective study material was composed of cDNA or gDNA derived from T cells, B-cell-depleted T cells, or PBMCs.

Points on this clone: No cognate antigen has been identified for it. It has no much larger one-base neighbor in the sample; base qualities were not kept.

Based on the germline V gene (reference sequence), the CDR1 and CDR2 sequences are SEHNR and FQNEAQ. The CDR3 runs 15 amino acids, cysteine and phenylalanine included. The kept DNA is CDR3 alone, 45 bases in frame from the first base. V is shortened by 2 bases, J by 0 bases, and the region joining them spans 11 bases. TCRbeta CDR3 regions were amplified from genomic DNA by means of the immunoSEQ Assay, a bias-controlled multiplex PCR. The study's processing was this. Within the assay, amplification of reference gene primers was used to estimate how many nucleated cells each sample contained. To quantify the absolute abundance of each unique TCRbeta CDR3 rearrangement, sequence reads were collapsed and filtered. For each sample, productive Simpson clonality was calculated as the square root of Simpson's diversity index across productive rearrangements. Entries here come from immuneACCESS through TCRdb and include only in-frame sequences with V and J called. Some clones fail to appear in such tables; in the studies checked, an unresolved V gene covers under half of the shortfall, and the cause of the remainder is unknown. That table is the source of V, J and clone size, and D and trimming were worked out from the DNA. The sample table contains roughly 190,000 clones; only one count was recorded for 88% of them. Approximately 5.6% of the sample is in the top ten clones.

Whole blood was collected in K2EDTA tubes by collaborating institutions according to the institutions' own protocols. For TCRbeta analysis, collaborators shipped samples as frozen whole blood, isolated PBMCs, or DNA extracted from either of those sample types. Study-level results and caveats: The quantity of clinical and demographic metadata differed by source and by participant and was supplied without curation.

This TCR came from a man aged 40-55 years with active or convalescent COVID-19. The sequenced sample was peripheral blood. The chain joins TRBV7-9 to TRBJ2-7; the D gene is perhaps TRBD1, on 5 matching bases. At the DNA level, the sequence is TGTGCCAGCAGCTTATTGCAGGGTAGCTCCTACGAGCAGTACTTC. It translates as CASSLLQGSSYEQYF.